This TCR beta chain came from a study of T cells in Graves' hyperthyroidism and ophthalmopathy. The CDR3 consists of 16 residues. Germline loops: CDR1 DFQATT, CDR2 SNEGSKA (reference sequence). Trimming took 2 bases from V and 2 from J; bases not matched to a gene: 6. The investigators amplified TCR beta CDR3 regions from RNA transcripts. An initial round of RT-PCR targeting the TCR CDR3 relied on the HTBI primer set. Using its own MiXCR run on the multiplex PCR reads, TCRdb lists one record per CDR3 protein. The sample records roughly 840,000 distinct CDR3 sequences, about 38% being singletons. The sequenced sample consisted of blood. The V gene is TRBV20-1, the J gene TRBJ2-5, with 12 bases that match TRBD2. This clonotype originated in a man between 18 and 29 years old with Graves' hyperthyroidism. As DNA, the CDR3 is TGCAGTGCTAGACTAGCGGGAGGGCTGGTACAAGAGACCCAGTACTTC. This codes for CSARLAGGLVQETQYF.